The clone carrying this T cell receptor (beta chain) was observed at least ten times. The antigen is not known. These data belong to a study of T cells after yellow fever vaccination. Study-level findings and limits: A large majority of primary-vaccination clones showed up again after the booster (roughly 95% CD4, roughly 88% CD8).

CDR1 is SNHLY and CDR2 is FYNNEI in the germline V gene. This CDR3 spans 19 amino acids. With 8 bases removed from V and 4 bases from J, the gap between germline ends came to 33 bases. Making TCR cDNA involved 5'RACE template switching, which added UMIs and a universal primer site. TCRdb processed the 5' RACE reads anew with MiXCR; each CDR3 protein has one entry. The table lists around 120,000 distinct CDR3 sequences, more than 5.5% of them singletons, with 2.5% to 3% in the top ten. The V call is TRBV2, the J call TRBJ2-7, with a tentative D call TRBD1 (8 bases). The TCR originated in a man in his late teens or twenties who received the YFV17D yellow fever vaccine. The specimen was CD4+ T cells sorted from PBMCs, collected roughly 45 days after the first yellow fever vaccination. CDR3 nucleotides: TGTGCCAGCGGGAGGGGTGGGACAGGAAAAGCCTACTTTATTTACGAGCAGTACGTC. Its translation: CASGRGGTGKAYFIYEQYV.